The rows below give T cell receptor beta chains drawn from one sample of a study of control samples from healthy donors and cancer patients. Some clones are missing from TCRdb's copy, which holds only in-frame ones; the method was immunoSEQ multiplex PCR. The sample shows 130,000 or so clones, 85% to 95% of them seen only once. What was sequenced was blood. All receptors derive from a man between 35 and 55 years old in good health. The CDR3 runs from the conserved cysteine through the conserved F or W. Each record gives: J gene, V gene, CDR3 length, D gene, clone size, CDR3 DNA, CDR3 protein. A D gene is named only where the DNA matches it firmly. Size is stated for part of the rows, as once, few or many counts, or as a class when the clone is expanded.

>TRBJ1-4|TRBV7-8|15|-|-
TGTGCCAGCAGCTCACTAGACAGCTCCGGTGAAAAACTGTTTTTT
CASSSLDSSGEKLFF
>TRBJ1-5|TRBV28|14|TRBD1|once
TGTGCCAGCAGTCCCAAGGGGGCAAGTCAGCCCCAGCATTTT
CASSPKGASQPQHF
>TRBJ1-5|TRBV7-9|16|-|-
TGTGCCAGCAGCTCGGGGCAGGACGGTGGTTCCCAGCCCCAGCATTTT
CASSSGQDGGSQPQHF
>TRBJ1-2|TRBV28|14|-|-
TGTGCCAGCAGCCCAGGCAGGGGCCGTGGTGGCTACACCTTC
CASSPGRGRGGYTF
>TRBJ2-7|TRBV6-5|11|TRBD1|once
TGTGCCAGCCGGGACAGCTACGAGCAGTACTTC
CASRDSYEQYF
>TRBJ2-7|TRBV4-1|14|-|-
TGCGCCAGCAGCCAGCCGGCGAGCCAGGGGCCCTACCGCTTC
CASSQPASQGPYRF
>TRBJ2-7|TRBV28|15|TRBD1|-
TGTGCCAGCAAATCGGGGACAGGGGGCGGGGGCGAGCAGTACTTC
CASKSGTGGGGEQYF
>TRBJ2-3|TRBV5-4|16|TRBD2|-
TGTGCCAGCAGCTTAGGTAGCGGGGGTCCTGCCGATACGCAGTATTTT
CASSLGSGGPADTQYF
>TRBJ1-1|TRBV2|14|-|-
TGTGCCAGCAGCCCGGGCAGGGGGAACACTGAAGCTTTCTTT
CASSPGRGNTEAFF
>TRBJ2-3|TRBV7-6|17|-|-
TGTGCCAGCAGCATTTTCCCTAGCCCTTGGAGGGCAGATACGCAGTATTTT
CASSIFPSPWRADTQYF
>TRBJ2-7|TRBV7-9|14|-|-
TGTGCCAGCAGCTACCCGGGCAGGGAGTACGAGCAGTACTTC
CASSYPGREYEQYF
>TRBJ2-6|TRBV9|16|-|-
TGTGCCAGCAGCTTACTGGGGGGCCCTGGGGCCAACGTCCTGACTTTC
CASSLLGGPGANVLTF
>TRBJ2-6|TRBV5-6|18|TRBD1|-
TGTGCCAGCAGCTCTTATATCGGGACAGGGACTGGGGCCAACGTCCTGACTTTC
CASSSYIGTGTGANVLTF
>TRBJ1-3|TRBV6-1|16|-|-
TGTGCCAGCAGTGCCGGGATTATGAGCTCTGGAAACACCATATATTTT
CASSAGIMSSGNTIYF
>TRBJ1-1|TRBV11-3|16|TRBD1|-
TGTGCCAGCAGCGAAGGGGGGACAGTGGGGAACACTGAAGCTTTCTTT
CASSEGGTVGNTEAFF
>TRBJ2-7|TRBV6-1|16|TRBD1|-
TGTGCCAGCAGTGAATTAGTGACAGGGGACTCCTACGAGCAGTACTTC
CASSELVTGDSYEQYF
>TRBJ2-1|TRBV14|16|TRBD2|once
TGTGCCAGCAGCCTCCGACTAGCGGGCTCCTACAATGAGCAGTTCTTC
CASSLRLAGSYNEQFF
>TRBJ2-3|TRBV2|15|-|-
TGTGCCAGCAGTTTCTGGGGGACTAGCACAGATACGCAGTATTTT
CASSFWGTSTDTQYF
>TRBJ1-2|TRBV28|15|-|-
TGTGCCAGCAGTTTTCTGGTCGCGTTTGGGGCTTTCTACACCTTC
CASSFLVAFGAFYTF
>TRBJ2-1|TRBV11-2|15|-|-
TGTGCCAGCAGCTTAGCGGGAAGCTCCTACAATGAGCAGTTCTTC
CASSLAGSSYNEQFF
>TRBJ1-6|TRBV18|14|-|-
TGTGCCAGCTCACCGAGCTCCTATAATTCACCCCTCCACTTT
CASSPSSYNSPLHF
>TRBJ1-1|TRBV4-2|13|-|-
TGTGCCAGCAGCCAAGGAAAGCCCGGTGAAGCTTTCTTT
CASSQGKPGEAFF
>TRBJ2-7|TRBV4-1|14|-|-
TGCGCCAGCAGCCAAGAATTCGCGTACTACGAGCAGTACTTC
CASSQEFAYYEQYF
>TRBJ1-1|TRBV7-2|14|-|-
TGTGCCAGCAGCCAGAGTGCGGGGGAGGGTGAAGCTTTCTTT
CASSQSAGEGEAFF
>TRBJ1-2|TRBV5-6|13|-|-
TGTGCCAGCGCGGGGCAGGGAGGCTATGGCTACACCTTC
CASAGQGGYGYTF
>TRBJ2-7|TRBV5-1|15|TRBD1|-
TGCGCCAGCAGCGCAACCGGGACAGGGGCCTACGAGCAGTACTTC
CASSATGTGAYEQYF
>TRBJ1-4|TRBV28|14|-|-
TGTGCCAGCAGTTACAACAGGGTTAATGAAAAACTGTTTTTT
CASSYNRVNEKLFF
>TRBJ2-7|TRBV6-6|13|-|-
TGTGCCAGCAGCTTGGAATCCACCTACGAGCAGTACTTC
CASSLESTYEQYF